The 27 T cell receptor beta chains below all came from one sample that was sequenced in a study of follicular helper T cells after annual influenza vaccination. TCRdb's copy holds only in-frame clones and misses some; the assay was immunoSEQ multiplex PCR. The table lists some 10,000 clones, roughly 83% of them singletons. Time point denoted: 2015-2016 season, 7 days after influenza vaccination. This specimen consisted of CXCR5- memory CD4+ T cells sorted from blood, obtained 7 days after influenza vaccination. The receptor set was obtained from an adult who received the influenza vaccine.

The chain carries TRBV10-3 and TRBJ2-4, with 7 positions matching TRBD1. V dropped 0 bases and J dropped 0; count of bases not matched to a gene: 11. The CDR3 totals 19 residues. Germline V gene sequence: CDR1 ENHRY, CDR2 SYGVKD. In DNA, the CDR3 is TGTGCCATCAGTGAGTCTCCCGGCAGGGGGAGAATAGCCAAAAACATTCAGTACTTC. It encodes CAISESPGRGRIAKNIQYF.

V and J are TRBV7-2 and TRBJ2-5; 11 bases match TRBD1. The CDR3 contains 17 residues. The V gene end was trimmed by 0 bases and the J gene end by 5 bases; junction bases not matched to a gene: 8. Germline V gene sequence: CDR1 SGHTA, CDR2 FQGNSA. The chain's CDR3 is CASSLAVGTGGLETQYF. In DNA, the CDR3 is TGTGCCAGCAGCTTAGCCGTAGGGACAGGGGGTTTGGAGACCCAGTACTTC.

This chain connects TRBV7-2 to TRBJ2-1; 10 bases are shared with TRBD2. CDR1 SGHTA and CDR2 FQGNSA come from the germline V gene. V was clipped by 6 bases and J by 4 bases; unmatched bases: 9. CDR3 length: 16 amino acids. CDR3 bases: TGTGCCAGCAGGGTTAGCGGGGGGCCTCAATACAATGAGCAGTTCTTC. Its translation is CASRVSGGPQYNEQFF.

The rearrangement joins TRBV4-3 to TRBJ1-2; TRBD1 is a possible D gene (5 bases). Germline values: CDR1 LGHNA, CDR2 YSLEER. The CDR3 consists of 16 residues. V lost 0 bases, J lost 7 bases, and 18 bases lay in between. The CDR3 protein is CASSQDLARDSSGYTF. The CDR3 nucleotides are TGCGCCAGCAGCCAAGATCTGGCCAGGGATTCAAGTGGCTACACCTTC.

V usage is TRBV7-9 and J usage is TRBJ2-5; a weak D match, TRBD2 (6 bases). The CDR3 totals 14 residues. CDR1 and CDR2 (germline): SEHNR, FQNEAQ (reference sequence). Trimming left V 1 base short and J 5 bases short, with 11 bases between. The CDR3 loop reads CASSLGTSRETQYF. The CDR3 DNA reads as TGTGCCAGCAGCTTAGGTACTAGCCGGGAGACCCAGTACTTC.

This chain joins TRBV2 and TRBJ2-1; D assignment may be TRBD1 or TRBD2 (6 bases each). The germline V gene has CDR1 SNHLY and CDR2 FYNNEI. This CDR3 has 13 residues. Between the trimmed V and J ends, which lost 8 bases and 7 bases, there was a span of 15 bases. The CDR3 bases are TGTGCCAGCGGCTTGGAAGGGGGGAATGAGCAGTTCTTC. It specifies CASGLEGGNEQFF. Complete variable domain (other parts from reference TRBV2 and TRBJ2-1): EPEVTQTPSHQVTQMGQEVILRCVPISNHLYFYWYRQILGQKVEFLVSFYNNEISEKSEIFDDQFSVERPDGSNFTLKIRSTKLEDSAMYFCASGLEGGNEQFFGPGTRLTVL.

CDR3 sequence (DNA): TGCAGCGTTGGGGGCGGATCAGAGACCCAGTACTTC. It specifies CSVGGGSETQYF. This sequence joins TRBV29-1 and TRBJ2-5; possibly TRBD1 for D (5 bases). Trimming removed 4 bases at V and 4 bases at J, with 10 bases between. This CDR3 is built from 12 residues. Looked up from germline, CDR1 is SQVTM and CDR2 is ANQGSEA.

J is TRBJ1-5 and V is TRBV6-1; 10 nucleotides agree with TRBD1. This CDR3 is 15 amino acids long. Germline V gene sequence: CDR1 MNHNS, CDR2 SASEGT. J gave up 5 bases and V 6 bases, and 7 bases lay outside the gene matches. The CDR3 DNA reads as TGTGCCAGCAGGGGACAGGGGCGTATCTATCAGCCCCAGCATTTT. Its protein product is CASRGQGRIYQPQHF.

The genes are TRBV11-1 and TRBJ2-3, with TRBD1 identical over 8 bases. CDR3 length equals 18 residues. After removal of 1 base from V and 2 bases from J, the junction contained 11 bases not matched to a gene. Germline V gives CDR1 SGHAT, CDR2 FQDESV (reference sequence). The CDR3 sequence is CASSLGGPGTGLTDTQYF. The CDR3 bases are TGTGCCAGCAGCTTAGGGGGGCCCGGGACAGGTCTCACAGATACGCAGTATTTT. Based on the CDR3 plus reference TRBV11-1 and TRBJ2-3, the full variable domain is EAEVAQSPRYKITEKSQAVAFWCDPISGHATLYWYRQILGQGPELLVQFQDESVVDDSQLPKDRFSAERLKGVDSTLKIQPAELGDSAMYLCASSLGGPGTGLTDTQYFGPGTRLTVL.

The chain links TRBV4-1 to TRBJ2-5; D uncertain. Between the trimmed V and J ends, which lost 8 bases and 0 bases, there was a span of 10 bases. There are 13 residues in the CDR3. Looked up from germline, CDR1 is MGHRA and CDR2 is YSYEKL. CDR3 residues: CASGNIYQETQYF. CDR3 coding DNA: TGCGCCAGCGGGAATATTTACCAAGAGACCCAGTACTTC.

This clone was observed a single time. The genes are TRBV4-1 and TRBJ2-7; TRBD1 is a possible D gene (5 bases). This CDR3 is built from 15 residues. CDR1 is MGHRA, CDR2 YSYEKL, per germline. V was pared by 0 bases and J by 2 bases, with 11 bases between. The CDR3, as DNA: TGCGCCAGCAGCCAAGAGAGGCAGGGTACCTACGAGCAGTACTTC. It translates to CASSQERQGTYEQYF.

The chain couples TRBV7-2 to TRBJ2-1; 10 nucleotides align to TRBD2. Germline loops: CDR1 SGHTA, CDR2 FQGNSA. V lost 6 bases, J lost 7 bases, and 6 bases stayed unmatched. CDR3 length: 14 amino acids. Here the CDR3 reads CASSTGTSVNEQFF. The CDR3 DNA reads TGTGCCAGCAGTACCGGGACTAGCGTGAATGAGCAGTTCTTC. Variable domain in full (rest from reference TRBV7-2 and TRBJ2-1): GAGVSQSPSNKVTEKGKDVELRCDPISGHTALYWYRQSLGQGLEFLIYFQGNSAPDKSGLPSDRFSAERTGGSVSTLTIQRTQQEDSAVYLCASSTGTSVNEQFFGPGTRLTVL.

The CDR3, as DNA: TGTGCCAGCTTTGAGAGAAACACCATATATTTT. Translation: CASFERNTIYF. The V gene is TRBV7-9, the J gene TRBJ1-3; unclear D gene. V lost 8 bases to trimming and J lost 5 bases, with 7 bases between them. Germline loops: CDR1 SEHNR, CDR2 FQNEAQ (reference sequence). The CDR3 runs 11 residues.

V is TRBV5-1 and J is TRBJ1-2, with D perhaps matching TRBD1 (6 bases). V lost 4 bases and J 0 bases, leaving 19 bases between the germline ends. The V gene's germline CDR1 is SGHRS and CDR2 YFSETQ. The CDR3 is 17 amino acids. CDR3 DNA sequence: TGCGCCAGCAGCCTCAGCCGTCGGGACACTACTAACTATGGCTACACCTTC. Amino acid sequence: CASSLSRRDTTNYGYTF.

This chain joins TRBV20-1 and TRBJ1-2; D not certain. The V end was cut by 3 bases, the J end by 4 bases, with 6 bases between. CDR3 length: 11 residues. Germline CDR1 DFQATT, CDR2 SNEGSKA (reference sequence). CDR3 sequence (DNA): TGCAGTGCTAGTGTGGGCTATGGCTACACCTTC. Its translation is CSASVGYGYTF.

The chain joins TRBV21-1 to TRBJ2-1; the table assigns TRBD2, which was not confirmed against the DNA. TRBV21-1 corresponds to a pseudogene. This CDR3 is built from 13 residues. In DNA, the CDR3 is TGTGCCAGCAGGCCGGGACTAGCGTTGGAGCAGTTCTTC. It specifies CASRPGLALEQFF.

The gene calls are TRBV19 and TRBJ2-5; D is possibly TRBD2 (6 bases). There are 14 residues in the CDR3. Germline values: CDR1 LNHDA, CDR2 SQIVND (reference sequence). V shed 3 bases and J shed 5 bases, with 13 bases lying between them. Here the CDR3 reads CASSIPGDRETQYF. The DNA of the CDR3 is TGTGCCAGTAGTATTCCGGGGGACCGGGAGACCCAGTACTTC.

This clone was detected once. The chain is built from TRBV21-1 and TRBJ2-3; no check of the table's D call, TRBD2, against the DNA was made. TRBV21-1 is a documented pseudogene. This CDR3 spans 15 amino acids. The CDR3, as DNA: TGTGCCAGCCTCAGTGGGAGAGGGCCCACAGATACGCAGTATTTT. It encodes CASLSGRGPTDTQYF.

This sequence joins TRBV6-1 and TRBJ1-2; weak D call: TRBD1 (5 bases). The germline CDR1 and CDR2 sequences are MNHNS and SASEGT. CDR3 size: 14 residues. V lost 7 bases to trimming and J lost 4 bases, with 16 bases between them. The DNA of the CDR3 is TGTGCCAGCATCGGGAAGGTTGGGGCCTATGGCTACACCTTC. Translation: CASIGKVGAYGYTF.

The chain links TRBV28 to TRBJ2-7; 8 nucleotides match TRBD1. The germline V gene has CDR1 MDHEN and CDR2 SYDVKM. The CDR3 is 16 amino acids. V trimming: 5 bases; J trimming: 1 base; junction bases outside the gene matches: 10. CDR3 sequence: CASSPSGRGQSYEQYF. In DNA form, the CDR3 reads TGTGCCAGCAGTCCTTCGGGCAGGGGGCAATCCTACGAGCAGTACTTC.

V and J are TRBV19 and TRBJ1-3; unclear D gene. Germline V lookup: CDR1 LNHDA, CDR2 SQIVND (reference sequence). CDR3 length: 14 residues. The V end was cut by 8 bases, the J end by 0 bases, with 11 bases between. The chain's CDR3 is CASDAAGSGNTIYF. The CDR3 nucleotides are TGTGCCAGTGACGCCGCGGGCTCTGGAAACACCATATATTTT.

The V gene is TRBV28, the J gene TRBJ2-7; D possibly uses TRBD1 or TRBD2 (6 bases each). CDR1 is MDHEN, CDR2 SYDVKM, per germline. This CDR3 is 14 amino acids long. The V end lost 6 bases, the J end lost 0 bases, and 12 bases lay between the germline ends. DNA of the CDR3: TGTGCCAGCAGAATGGGGGGCAGCTCCTACGAGCAGTACTTC. Its protein is CASRMGGSSYEQYF.

This chain uses TRBV7-9 with TRBJ2-7; D not resolved. V was clipped by 5 bases and J by 3 bases, with 8 bases between them. The CDR3 covers 12 residues. The germline CDR1 and CDR2 sequences are SEHNR and FQNEAQ (reference sequence). CDR3 nucleotides: TGTGCCAGCAGCCGTTCTGACTACGAGCAGTACTTC. It specifies CASSRSDYEQYF.

The rearrangement uses TRBV6-5 and TRBJ1-2; D unresolved. Trimming removed 4 bases at V and 8 bases at J, with 14 bases between. The germline V gene has CDR1 MNHEY and CDR2 SVGAGI. This CDR3 is 13 amino acids long. The CDR3 loop reads CASSSGVVSGYTF. CDR3 nucleotide sequence: TGTGCCAGCAGTTCTGGGGTAGTCTCGGGCTACACCTTC.

V gene TRBV5-1 combines with J gene TRBJ2-5; maybe TRBD1 (6 bases). Germline V gene sequence: CDR1 SGHRS, CDR2 YFSETQ. Deletions cut 4 bases from V and 5 bases from J, with 18 bases between. This CDR3 has 15 residues. This CDR3 reads CASSTGDRNGETQYF. The CDR3 DNA sequence: TGCGCCAGCAGCACAGGTGACAGGAATGGGGAGACCCAGTACTTC.

V usage is TRBV23-1 and J usage is TRBJ2-1; no reliable D call. TRBV23-1 is known as an ORF, though its function is uncertain. V lost 8 bases and J 6 bases, leaving 11 bases between the germline ends. The CDR3 covers 12 residues. The DNA of the CDR3 is TGCGCCAGCCGCTGGAACAGCAATGAGCAGTTCTTC. This sequence encodes CASRWNSNEQFF.

The chain couples TRBV5-1 to TRBJ1-6; 9 positions agree with TRBD1. The J segment lost 7 bases and the V segment lost 4 bases, leaving 3 bases of the junction unmatched. The CDR3 has 14 amino acids. The V gene's germline CDR1 is SGHRS and CDR2 YFSETQ. The CDR3 is CASSAGTGNSPLHF. For the CDR3, the DNA is TGCGCCAGCAGCGCCGGGACAGGGAATTCACCCCTCCACTTT.